A selection of T cell receptor beta chains follows, all from one sample in a study of blood T cells in healthy people across ages. MiXCR was run by TCRdb on the 5' RACE reads, yielding one entry per CDR3 protein. The data contain around 1,500,000 distinct CDR3 sequences, roughly 27% of them singletons. Sequences were obtained from blood. The receptor source for this set is a woman in her 30s in good health. Each CDR3 is given with its conserved first and last residue. Fields, in order: J gene, D gene, clone size, V gene, CDR3 DNA, CDR3 protein. A D gene is named only where the DNA matches it firmly. Size is stated for part of the rows, as once, few or many counts, or as a class when the clone is expanded.

j_call: TRBJ2-7; d_call: TRBD1; clone_size: few; v_call: TRBV28; cdr3_nt: TGTGCCACCAACCGGCCCGGGACAGGGTCCTACGAGCAGTACTTC; cdr3_aa: CATNRPGTGSYEQYF
j_call: TRBJ2-3; d_call: TRBD1; clone_size: few; v_call: TRBV5-6; cdr3_nt: TGTGCCAGCAGCCTCCCGACGAGCCGAGGGACAGGGACGCAGTATTTT; cdr3_aa: CASSLPTSRGTGTQYF
j_call: TRBJ2-6; d_call: TRBD1; clone_size: many; v_call: TRBV25-1; cdr3_nt: TGTGCCAGCAGTGAATTAGGGACAGGGATTGGGGCCAACGTCCTGACTTTC; cdr3_aa: CASSELGTGIGANVLTF
j_call: TRBJ2-1; d_call: NA; clone_size: NA; v_call: TRBV12-3/TRBV12-4; cdr3_nt: TGTGCCAGCAGTTTAGGGCTAGACGACAATGAGCAGTTCTTC; cdr3_aa: CASSLGLDDNEQFF
j_call: TRBJ2-7; d_call: NA; clone_size: NA; v_call: TRBV10-3; cdr3_nt: TGTGCCATCAGCCGGGACGTCTACTACGAGCAGTACTTC; cdr3_aa: CAISRDVYYEQYF
j_call: TRBJ2-5; d_call: TRBD1; clone_size: many; v_call: TRBV28; cdr3_nt: TGTGCCAGCAGGGACAGGGGGTATGAGACCCAGTACTTC; cdr3_aa: CASRDRGYETQYF
j_call: TRBJ2-5; d_call: NA; clone_size: many; v_call: TRBV7-6; cdr3_nt: TGTGCCAGCAGCCCACTCGTAGTACAAGAGACCCAGTACTTC; cdr3_aa: CASSPLVVQETQYF
j_call: TRBJ2-3; d_call: NA; clone_size: NA; v_call: TRBV7-2; cdr3_nt: TGTGCCAGCAGCTCGCGTACGCTCACAGATACGCAGTATTTT; cdr3_aa: CASSSRTLTDTQYF
j_call: TRBJ2-3; d_call: NA; clone_size: few; v_call: TRBV7-9; cdr3_nt: TGTGCCAGCAGCTTAGCGGATGACCCGCAGTATTTT; cdr3_aa: CASSLADDPQYF
j_call: TRBJ2-5; d_call: TRBD2; clone_size: NA; v_call: TRBV4-2; cdr3_nt: TGTGCCAGCAGCCAATCAGCCCTGGCTAGCGGGAGGGGTGAGACCCAGTACTTC; cdr3_aa: CASSQSALASGRGETQYF
j_call: TRBJ2-1; d_call: NA; clone_size: NA; v_call: TRBV7-9; cdr3_nt: TGTGCCAGCAGCTTCCCTTCCAGAGAGCAGTTCTTC; cdr3_aa: CASSFPSREQFF
j_call: TRBJ2-1; d_call: TRBD2; clone_size: few; v_call: TRBV12-3/TRBV12-4; cdr3_nt: TGTGCCAGCAGTCCCGAGCGGGGCAATGAGCAGTTCTTC; cdr3_aa: CASSPERGNEQFF
j_call: TRBJ2-5; d_call: NA; clone_size: NA; v_call: TRBV3-1; cdr3_nt: TGTGCCAGCAGCCCGACTAGGGTGACCCAGTACTTC; cdr3_aa: CASSPTRVTQYF
j_call: TRBJ2-7; d_call: TRBD2; clone_size: few; v_call: TRBV27; cdr3_nt: TGTGCCAGCAGTTTACTTGGTAGCGGGGGGAATGAGCAGTACTTC; cdr3_aa: CASSLLGSGGNEQYF
j_call: TRBJ1-5; d_call: NA; clone_size: NA; v_call: TRBV6-2/TRBV6-3; cdr3_nt: TGTGCCAGCAGTTGCGCCTACGGAAGTAAGGGCAATCAGCCCCAGCATTTT; cdr3_aa: CASSCAYGSKGNQPQHF
j_call: TRBJ2-5; d_call: TRBD2; clone_size: NA; v_call: TRBV14; cdr3_nt: TGTGCCAGCAGCCAACAGGGACTAGCGGAAGAGACCCAGTACTTC; cdr3_aa: CASSQQGLAEETQYF